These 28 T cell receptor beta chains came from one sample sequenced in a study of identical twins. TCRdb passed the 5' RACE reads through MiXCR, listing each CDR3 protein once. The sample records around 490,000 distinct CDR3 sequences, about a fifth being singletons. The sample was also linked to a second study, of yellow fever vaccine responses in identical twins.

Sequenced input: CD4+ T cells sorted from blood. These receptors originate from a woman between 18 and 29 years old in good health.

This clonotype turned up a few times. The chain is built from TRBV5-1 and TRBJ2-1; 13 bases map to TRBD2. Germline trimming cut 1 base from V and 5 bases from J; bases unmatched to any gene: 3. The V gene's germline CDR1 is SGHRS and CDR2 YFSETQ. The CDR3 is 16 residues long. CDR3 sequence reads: CASSLRGLAGNNEQFF. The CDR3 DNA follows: TGCGCCAGCAGCTTGCGGGGACTAGCGGGAAACAATGAGCAGTTCTTC.

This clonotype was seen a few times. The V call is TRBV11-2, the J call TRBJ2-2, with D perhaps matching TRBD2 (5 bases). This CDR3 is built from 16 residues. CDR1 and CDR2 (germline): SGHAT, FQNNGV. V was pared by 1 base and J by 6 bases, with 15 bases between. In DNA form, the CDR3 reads TGTGCCAGCAGCTTAGCGGCGGGTTGGCCTGCCGGGGAGCTGTTTTTT. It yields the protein CASSLAAGWPAGELFF.

In DNA form, the CDR3 reads TGCGCCAGCAGCGATGACACCCCCGCTGGGAATACGCAGTATTTT. Translated: CASSDDTPAGNTQYF. The V and J genes are TRBV5-1 and TRBJ2-3; D not certain. The CDR3 consists of 15 residues. With 4 bases removed from V and 7 bases from J, the gap between germline ends came to 19 bases. CDR1 and CDR2 from the germline V gene are SGHRS and YFSETQ.

As DNA, the CDR3 is TGTGCCAGCAGCTTACGGGCAGGGGACTATGGCTACACCTTC. Protein: CASSLRAGDYGYTF. The rearrangement links TRBV11-3 to TRBJ1-2, with D tentatively TRBD1 (6 bases). In germline, CDR1 is SGHNT, CDR2 YENEEA. The CDR3 totals 14 residues. The V end lost 2 bases, the J end lost 3 bases, and 10 bases lay between the germline ends. Full variable domain (outside the CDR3, taken from reference TRBV11-3 and TRBJ1-2): EAGVVQSPRYKIIEKKQPVAFWCNPISGHNTLYWYLQNLGQGPELLIRYENEEAVDDSQLPKDRFSAERLKGVDSTLKIQPAELGDSAVYLCASSLRAGDYGYTFGSGTRLTVV.

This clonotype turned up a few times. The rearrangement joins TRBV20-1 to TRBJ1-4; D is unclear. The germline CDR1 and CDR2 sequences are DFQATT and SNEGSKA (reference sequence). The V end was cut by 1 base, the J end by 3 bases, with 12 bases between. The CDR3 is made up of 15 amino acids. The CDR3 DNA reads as TGCAGTGCTAGAGCCCGGGTATCATCTAATGAAAAACTGTTTTTT. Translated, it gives CSARARVSSNEKLFF.

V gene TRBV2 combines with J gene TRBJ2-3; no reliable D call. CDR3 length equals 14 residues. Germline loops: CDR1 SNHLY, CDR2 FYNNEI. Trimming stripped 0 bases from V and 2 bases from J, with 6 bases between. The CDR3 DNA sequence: TGTGCCAGCAGTGAAGCTGGCGCCACAGATACGCAGTATTTT. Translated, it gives CASSEAGATDTQYF.

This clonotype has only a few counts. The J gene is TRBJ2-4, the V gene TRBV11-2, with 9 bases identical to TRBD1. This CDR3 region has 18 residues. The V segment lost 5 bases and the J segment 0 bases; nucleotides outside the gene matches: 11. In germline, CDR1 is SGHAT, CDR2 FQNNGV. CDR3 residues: CASSPTGTGTIAKNIQYF. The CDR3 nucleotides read TGTGCCAGCAGCCCAACCGGGACAGGGACTATAGCCAAAAACATTCAGTACTTC.

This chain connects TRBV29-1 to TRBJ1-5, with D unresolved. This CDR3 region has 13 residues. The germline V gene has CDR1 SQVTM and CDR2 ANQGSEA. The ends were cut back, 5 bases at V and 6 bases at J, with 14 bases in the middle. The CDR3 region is CSVLTVEGQPQHF. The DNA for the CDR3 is TGCAGCGTTTTAACGGTTGAGGGTCAGCCCCAGCATTTT.

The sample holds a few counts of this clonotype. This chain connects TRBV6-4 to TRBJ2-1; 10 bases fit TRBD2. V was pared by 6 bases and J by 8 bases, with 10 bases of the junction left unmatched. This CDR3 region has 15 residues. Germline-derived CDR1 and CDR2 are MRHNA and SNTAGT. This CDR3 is CASSDAASGSYEQFF. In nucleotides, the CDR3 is TGTGCCAGCAGCGACGCGGCTAGCGGGAGCTATGAGCAGTTCTTC.

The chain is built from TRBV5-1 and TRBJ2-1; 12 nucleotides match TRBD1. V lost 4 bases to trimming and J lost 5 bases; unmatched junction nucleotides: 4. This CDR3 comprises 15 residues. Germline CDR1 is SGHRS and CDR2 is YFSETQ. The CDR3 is CASSVGTGGHNEQFF. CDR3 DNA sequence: TGCGCCAGCAGCGTCGGGACAGGGGGCCACAATGAGCAGTTCTTC.

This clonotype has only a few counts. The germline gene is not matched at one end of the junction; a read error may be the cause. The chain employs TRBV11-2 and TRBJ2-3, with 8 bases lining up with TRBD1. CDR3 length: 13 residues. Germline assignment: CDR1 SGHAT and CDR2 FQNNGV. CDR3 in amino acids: CASRSLDRGFVNF. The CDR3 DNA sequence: TGTGCCAGCAGATCCTTAGACAGGGGCTTCGTGAATTTT.

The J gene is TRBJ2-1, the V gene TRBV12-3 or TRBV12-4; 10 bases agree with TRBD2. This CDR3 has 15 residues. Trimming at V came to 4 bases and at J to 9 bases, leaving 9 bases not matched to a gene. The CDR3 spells CASSSLAGLGGEQFF. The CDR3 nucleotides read TGTGCCAGCAGTTCACTAGCGGGACTCGGTGGTGAGCAGTTCTTC.

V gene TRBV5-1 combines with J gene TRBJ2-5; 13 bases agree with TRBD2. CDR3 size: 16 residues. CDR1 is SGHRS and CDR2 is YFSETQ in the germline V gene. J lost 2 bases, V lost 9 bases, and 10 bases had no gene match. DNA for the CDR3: TGCGCCACCTCGCCCGGGACTAGCGGGACTCAAGAGACCCAGTACTTC. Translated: CATSPGTSGTQETQYF.

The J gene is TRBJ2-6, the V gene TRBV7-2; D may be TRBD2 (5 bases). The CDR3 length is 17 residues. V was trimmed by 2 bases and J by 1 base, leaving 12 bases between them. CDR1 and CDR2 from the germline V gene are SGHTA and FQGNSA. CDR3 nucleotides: TGTGCCAGCAGCTTATGGTCGGGATTTTCTGGGGCCAACGTCCTGACTTTC. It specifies CASSLWSGFSGANVLTF.

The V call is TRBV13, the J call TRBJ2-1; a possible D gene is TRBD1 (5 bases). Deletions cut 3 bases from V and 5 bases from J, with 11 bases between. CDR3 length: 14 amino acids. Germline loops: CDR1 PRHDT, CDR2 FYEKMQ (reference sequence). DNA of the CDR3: TGTGCCAGCAGCTTTGACCGACAGAACAATGAGCAGTTCTTC. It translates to CASSFDRQNNEQFF.

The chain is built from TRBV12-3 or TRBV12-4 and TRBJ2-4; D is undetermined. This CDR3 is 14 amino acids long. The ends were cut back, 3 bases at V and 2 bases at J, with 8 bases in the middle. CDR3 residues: CASSFRVSKNIQYF. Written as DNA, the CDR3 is TGTGCCAGCAGTTTTAGGGTATCCAAAAACATTCAGTACTTC.

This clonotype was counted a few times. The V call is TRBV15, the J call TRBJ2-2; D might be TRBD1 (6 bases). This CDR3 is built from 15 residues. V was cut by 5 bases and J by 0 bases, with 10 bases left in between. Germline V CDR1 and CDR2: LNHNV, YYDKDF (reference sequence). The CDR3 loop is CATSRDISNTGELFF. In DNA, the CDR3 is TGTGCCACCAGCCGGGACATCTCGAACACCGGGGAGCTGTTTTTT. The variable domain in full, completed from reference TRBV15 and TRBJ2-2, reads DAMVIQNPRYQVTQFGKPVTLSCSQTLNHNVMYWYQQKSSQAPKLLFHYYDKDFNNEADTPDNFQSRRPNTSFCFLDIRSPGLGDTAMYLCATSRDISNTGELFFGEGSRLTVL.

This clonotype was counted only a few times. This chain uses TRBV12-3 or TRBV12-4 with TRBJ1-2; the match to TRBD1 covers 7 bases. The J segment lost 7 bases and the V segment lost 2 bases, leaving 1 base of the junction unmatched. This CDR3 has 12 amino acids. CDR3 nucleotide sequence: TGTGCCAGCAGTTTACAGGGGGTTGGCTACACCTTC. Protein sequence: CASSLQGVGYTF.

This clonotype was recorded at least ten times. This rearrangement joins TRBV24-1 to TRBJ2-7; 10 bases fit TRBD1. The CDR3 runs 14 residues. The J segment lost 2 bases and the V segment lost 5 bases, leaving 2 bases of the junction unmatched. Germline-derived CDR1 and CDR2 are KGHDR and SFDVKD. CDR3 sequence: CATSGGQGPYEQYF. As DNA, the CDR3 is TGTGCCACCAGTGGGGGACAGGGGCCCTACGAGCAGTACTTC.

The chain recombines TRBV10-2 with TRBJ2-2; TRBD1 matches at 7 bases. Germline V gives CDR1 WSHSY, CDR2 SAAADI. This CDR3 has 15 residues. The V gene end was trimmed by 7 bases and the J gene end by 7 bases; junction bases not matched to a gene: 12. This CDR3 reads CASMRAGGYGGELFF. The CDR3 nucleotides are TGCGCCAGCATGAGGGCAGGGGGATATGGCGGGGAGCTGTTTTTT.

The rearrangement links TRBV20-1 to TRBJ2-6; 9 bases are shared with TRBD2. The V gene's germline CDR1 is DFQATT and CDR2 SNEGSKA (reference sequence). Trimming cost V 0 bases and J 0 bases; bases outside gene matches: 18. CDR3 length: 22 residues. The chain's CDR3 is CSARDLNVSGGQTRSGANVLTF. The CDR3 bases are TGCAGTGCTAGAGATCTAAATGTTAGCGGGGGACAGACCCGCTCTGGGGCCAACGTCCTGACTTTC.

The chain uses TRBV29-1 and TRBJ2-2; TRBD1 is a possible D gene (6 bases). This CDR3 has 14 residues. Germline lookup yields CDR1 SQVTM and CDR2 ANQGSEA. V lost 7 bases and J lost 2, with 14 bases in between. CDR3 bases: TGCAGCGCCGTGGGACACCTTAACACCGGGGAGCTGTTTTTT. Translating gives CSAVGHLNTGELFF.

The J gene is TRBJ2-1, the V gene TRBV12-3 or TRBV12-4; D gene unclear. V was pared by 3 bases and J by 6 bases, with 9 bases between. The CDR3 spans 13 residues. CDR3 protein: CASSFVNGNEQFF. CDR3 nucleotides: TGTGCCAGCAGTTTTGTCAATGGCAATGAGCAGTTCTTC.

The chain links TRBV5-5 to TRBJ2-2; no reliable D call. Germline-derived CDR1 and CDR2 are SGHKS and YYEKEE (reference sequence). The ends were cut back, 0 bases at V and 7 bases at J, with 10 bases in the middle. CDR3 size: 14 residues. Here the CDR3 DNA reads TGTGCCAGCAGCTTGGGATCCACTCACGGGGAGCTGTTTTTT. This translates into CASSLGSTHGELFF.

The CDR3 region is CASSLRRGSRDWWETQYF. The CDR3 region has the DNA TGTGCCAGCAGTTTGAGGAGGGGTTCCAGGGATTGGTGGGAGACCCAGTACTTC. The gene calls are TRBV12-3 or TRBV12-4 and TRBJ2-5, with D possibly being TRBD2 (6 bases). V was cut by 3 bases and J by 5 bases, with 25 bases left in between. This CDR3 has 18 amino acids.

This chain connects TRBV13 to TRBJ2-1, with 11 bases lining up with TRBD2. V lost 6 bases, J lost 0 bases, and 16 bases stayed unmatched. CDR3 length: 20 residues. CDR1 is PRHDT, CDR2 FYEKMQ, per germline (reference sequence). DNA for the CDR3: TGTGCCAGCAGTAGAAATCCTAGCGGGAGGCCTCTTAGCTCCTACAATGAGCAGTTCTTC. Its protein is CASSRNPSGRPLSSYNEQFF. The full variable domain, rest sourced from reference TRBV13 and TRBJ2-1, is AAGVIQSPRHLIKEKRETATLKCYPIPRHDTVYWYQQGPGQDPQFLISFYEKMQSDKGSIPDRFSAQQFSDYHSELNMSSLELGDSALYFCASSRNPSGRPLSSYNEQFFGPGTRLTVL.

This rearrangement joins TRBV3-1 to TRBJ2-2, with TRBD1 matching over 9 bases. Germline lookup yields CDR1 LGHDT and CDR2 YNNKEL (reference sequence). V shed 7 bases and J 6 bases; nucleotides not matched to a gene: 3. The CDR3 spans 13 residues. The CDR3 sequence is CASNRGPAGELFF. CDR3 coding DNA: TGTGCCAGCAACAGGGGGCCGGCCGGGGAGCTGTTTTTT.

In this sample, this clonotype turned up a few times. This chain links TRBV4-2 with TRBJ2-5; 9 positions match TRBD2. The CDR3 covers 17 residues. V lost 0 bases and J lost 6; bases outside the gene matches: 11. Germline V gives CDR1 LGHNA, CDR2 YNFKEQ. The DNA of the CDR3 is TGTGCCAGCAGCCAAGATTTGGGAGCGGGAGGTGGAAAGACCCAGTACTTC. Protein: CASSQDLGAGGGKTQYF.